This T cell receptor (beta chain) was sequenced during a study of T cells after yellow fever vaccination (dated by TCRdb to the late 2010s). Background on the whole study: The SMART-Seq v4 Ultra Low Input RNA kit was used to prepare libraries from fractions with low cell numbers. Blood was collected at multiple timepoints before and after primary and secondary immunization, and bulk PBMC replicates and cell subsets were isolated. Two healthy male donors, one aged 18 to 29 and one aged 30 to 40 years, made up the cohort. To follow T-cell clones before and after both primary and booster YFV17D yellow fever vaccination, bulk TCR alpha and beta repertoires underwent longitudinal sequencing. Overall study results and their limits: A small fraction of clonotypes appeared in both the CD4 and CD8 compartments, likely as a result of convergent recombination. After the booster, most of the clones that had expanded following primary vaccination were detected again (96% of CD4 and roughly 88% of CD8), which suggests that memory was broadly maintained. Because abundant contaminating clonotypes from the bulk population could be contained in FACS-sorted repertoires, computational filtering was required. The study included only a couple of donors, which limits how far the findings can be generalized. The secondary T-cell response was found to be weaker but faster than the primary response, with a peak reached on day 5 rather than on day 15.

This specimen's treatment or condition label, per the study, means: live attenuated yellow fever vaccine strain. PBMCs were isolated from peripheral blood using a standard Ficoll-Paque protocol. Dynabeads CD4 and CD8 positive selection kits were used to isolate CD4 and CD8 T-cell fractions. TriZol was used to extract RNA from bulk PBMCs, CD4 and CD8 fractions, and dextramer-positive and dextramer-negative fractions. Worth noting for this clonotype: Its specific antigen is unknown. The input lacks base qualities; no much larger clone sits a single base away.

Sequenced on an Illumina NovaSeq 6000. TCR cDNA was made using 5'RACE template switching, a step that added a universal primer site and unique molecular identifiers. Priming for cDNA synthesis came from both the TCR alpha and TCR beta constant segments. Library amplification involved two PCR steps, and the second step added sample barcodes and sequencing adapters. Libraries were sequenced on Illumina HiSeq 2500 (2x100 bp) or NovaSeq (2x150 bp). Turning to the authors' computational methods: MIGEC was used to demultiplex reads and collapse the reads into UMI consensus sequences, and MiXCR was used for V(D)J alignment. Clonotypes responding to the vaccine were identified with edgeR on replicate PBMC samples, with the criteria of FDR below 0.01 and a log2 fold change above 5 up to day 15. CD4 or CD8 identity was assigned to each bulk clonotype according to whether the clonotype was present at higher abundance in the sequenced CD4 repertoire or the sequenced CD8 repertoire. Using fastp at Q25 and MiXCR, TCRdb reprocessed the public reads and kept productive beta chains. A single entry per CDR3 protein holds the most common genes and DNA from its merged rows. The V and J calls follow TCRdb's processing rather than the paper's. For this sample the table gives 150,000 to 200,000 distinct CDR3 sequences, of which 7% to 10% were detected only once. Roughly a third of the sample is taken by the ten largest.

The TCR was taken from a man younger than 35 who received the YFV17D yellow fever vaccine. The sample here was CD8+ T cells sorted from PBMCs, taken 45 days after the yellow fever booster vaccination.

The nucleotides are TGTGCCAGCAGCTTAGAACCCGGTGAGGGGGATACGCAGTATTTT. Translated, this gives CASSLEPGEGDTQYF. The chain couples TRBV7-2 to TRBJ2-3, with the D call perhaps TRBD1 or TRBD2, as 5 bases match in each case. Trimming costs V 1 base and J 6 bases, and their ends lie 14 bases apart. CDR1 and CDR2, looked up from the germline V gene, are SGHTA and FQGNSA. The CDR3 goes from the cysteine to the phenylalanine over 15 residues. The entry retains the CDR3 DNA only, 45 bases that are in frame from base 1.